This TCR beta chain derives from a study of graft-versus-host responses after intestinal transplantation. Study-level findings and limits: Recipient marrow contained GvH clones, some of which appeared first in ileum or blood. Elevated graft-versus-host to host-versus-graft clonal ratios in allografts were recorded for patients with graft-donor T cell macrochimerism.

About this clone: Its antigen remains unidentified. One end of the junction varies from germline; a read error may be responsible.

TCRdb keeps only in-frame clones here, not all; method: immunoSEQ multiplex PCR. The sample lists some 110,000 clones; 90% to 95% were seen once. The sequence was obtained from a human donor who was the organ donor for an intestinal transplant. The starting material was unstimulated CD4+ T cells sorted from spleen or lymph node cells, obtained before transplant.

The CDR3 reads CASSPSAGAGELFF. CDR3 coding DNA: TGTGCTAGCAGCCCGAGTGCGGGAGCCGGGGAGCTGTTTTTT. The rearrangement joins TRBV7-7 to TRBJ2-2; 7 bases are shared with TRBD2. This CDR3 contains 14 residues. CDR1 is SSHAT, CDR2 FNYEAQ, per germline (reference sequence).